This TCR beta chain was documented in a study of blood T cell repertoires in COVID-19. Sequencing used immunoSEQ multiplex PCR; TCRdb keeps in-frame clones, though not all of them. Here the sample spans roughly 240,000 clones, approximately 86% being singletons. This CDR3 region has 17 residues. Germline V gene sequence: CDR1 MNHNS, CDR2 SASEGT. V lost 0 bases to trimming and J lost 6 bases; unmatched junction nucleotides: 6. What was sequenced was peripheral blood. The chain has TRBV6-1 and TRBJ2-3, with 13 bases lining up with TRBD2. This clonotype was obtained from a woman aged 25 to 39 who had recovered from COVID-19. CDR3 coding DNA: TGTGCCAGCAGTGAAGCTACTAGCGGGGGGGCTACGGATACGCAGTATTTT. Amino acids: CASSEATSGGATDTQYF.